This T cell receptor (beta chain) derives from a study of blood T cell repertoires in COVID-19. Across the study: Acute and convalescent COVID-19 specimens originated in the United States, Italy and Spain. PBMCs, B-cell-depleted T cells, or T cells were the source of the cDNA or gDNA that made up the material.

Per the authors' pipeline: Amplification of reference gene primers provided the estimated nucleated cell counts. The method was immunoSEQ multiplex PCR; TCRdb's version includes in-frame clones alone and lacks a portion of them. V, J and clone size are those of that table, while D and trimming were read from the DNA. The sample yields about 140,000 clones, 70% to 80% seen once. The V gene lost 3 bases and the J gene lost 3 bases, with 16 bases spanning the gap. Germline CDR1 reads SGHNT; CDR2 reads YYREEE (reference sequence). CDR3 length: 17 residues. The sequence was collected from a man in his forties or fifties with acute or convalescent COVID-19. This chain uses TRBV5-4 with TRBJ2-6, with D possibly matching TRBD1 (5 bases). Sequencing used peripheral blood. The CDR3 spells CASSSALRGGGANVLTF. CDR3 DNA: TGTGCCAGCAGCTCTGCTTTAAGGGGCGGTGGGGCCAACGTCCTGACTTTC.